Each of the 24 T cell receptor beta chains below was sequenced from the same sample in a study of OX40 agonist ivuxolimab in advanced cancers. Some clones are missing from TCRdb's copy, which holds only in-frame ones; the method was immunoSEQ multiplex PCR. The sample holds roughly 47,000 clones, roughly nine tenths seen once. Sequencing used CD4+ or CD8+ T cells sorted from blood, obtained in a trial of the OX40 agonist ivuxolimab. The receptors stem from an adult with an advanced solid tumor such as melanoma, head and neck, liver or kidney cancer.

As DNA, the CDR3 is TGTGCCAGCAGTGATAGGGTTTTTAATGGCTACACCTTC. Its translation: CASSDRVFNGYTF. The chain carries TRBV6-1 and TRBJ1-2; no clear D gene. From germline, CDR1 is MNHNS and CDR2 SASEGT. The V gene lost 3 bases and the J gene lost 6 bases, with 11 bases spanning the gap. CDR3 length equals 13 residues.

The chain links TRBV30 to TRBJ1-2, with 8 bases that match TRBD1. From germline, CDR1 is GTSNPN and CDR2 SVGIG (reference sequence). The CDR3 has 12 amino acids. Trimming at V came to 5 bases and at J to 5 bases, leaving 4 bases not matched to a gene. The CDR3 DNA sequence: TGTGCCTGGGAACAGGGGGGATATGGCTACACCTTC. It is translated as CAWEQGGYGYTF.

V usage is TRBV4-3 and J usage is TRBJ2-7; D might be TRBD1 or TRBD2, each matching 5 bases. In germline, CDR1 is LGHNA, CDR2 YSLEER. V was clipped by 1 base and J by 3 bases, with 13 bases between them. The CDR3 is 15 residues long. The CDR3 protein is CASSQVAGSVYEQYF. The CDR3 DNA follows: TGCGCCAGCAGCCAAGTTGCAGGGAGCGTCTACGAGCAGTACTTC.

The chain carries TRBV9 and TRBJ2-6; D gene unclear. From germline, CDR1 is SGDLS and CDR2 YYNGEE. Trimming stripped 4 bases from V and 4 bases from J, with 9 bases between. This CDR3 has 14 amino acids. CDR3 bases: TGTGCCAGCAGCCCGCCCCCGGGGGCCAACGTCCTGACTTTC. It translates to CASSPPPGANVLTF.

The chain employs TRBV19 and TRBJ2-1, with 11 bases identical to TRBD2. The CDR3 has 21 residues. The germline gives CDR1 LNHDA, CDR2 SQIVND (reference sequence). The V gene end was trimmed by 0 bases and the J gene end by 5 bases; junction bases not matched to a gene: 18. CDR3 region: CASSIDLSYIAGGPTNNEQFF. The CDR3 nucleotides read TGTGCCAGTAGTATAGACTTGAGTTACATAGCGGGAGGGCCGACTAACAATGAGCAGTTCTTC.

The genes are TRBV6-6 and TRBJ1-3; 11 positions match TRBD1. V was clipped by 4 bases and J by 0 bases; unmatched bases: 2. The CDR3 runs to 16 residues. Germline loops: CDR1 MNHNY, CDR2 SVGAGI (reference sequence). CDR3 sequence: CASSSGQGVSGNTIYF. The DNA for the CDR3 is TGTGCCAGCAGTTCGGGACAGGGGGTCTCTGGAAACACCATATATTTT.

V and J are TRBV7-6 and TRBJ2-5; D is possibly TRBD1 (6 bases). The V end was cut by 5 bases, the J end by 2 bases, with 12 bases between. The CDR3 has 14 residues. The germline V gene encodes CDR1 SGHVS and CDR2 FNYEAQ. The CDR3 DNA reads TGTGCCAGCAGCGTCACCGGACAGCAAGAGACCCAGTACTTC. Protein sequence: CASSVTGQQETQYF.

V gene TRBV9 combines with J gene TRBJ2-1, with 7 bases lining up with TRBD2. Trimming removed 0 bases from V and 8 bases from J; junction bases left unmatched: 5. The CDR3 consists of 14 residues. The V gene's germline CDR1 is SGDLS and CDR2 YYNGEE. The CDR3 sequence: CASSVGGRADEQFF. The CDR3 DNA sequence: TGTGCCAGCAGCGTAGGCGGGAGAGCGGATGAGCAGTTCTTC. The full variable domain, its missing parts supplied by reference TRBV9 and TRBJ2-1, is DSGVTQTPKHLITATGQRVTLRCSPRSGDLSVYWYQQSLDQGLQFLIQYYNGEERAKGNILERFSAQQFPDLHSELNLSSLELGDSALYFCASSVGGRADEQFFGPGTRLTVL.

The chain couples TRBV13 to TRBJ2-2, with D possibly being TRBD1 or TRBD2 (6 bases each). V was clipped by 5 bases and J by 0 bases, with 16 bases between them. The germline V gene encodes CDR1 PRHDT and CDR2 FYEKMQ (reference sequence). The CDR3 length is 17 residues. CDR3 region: CASSPLEGGANTGELFF. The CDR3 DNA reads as TGTGCCAGCAGCCCTTTAGAGGGGGGCGCGAACACCGGGGAGCTGTTTTTT. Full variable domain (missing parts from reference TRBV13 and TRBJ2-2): AAGVIQSPRHLIKEKRETATLKCYPIPRHDTVYWYQQGPGQDPQFLISFYEKMQSDKGSIPDRFSAQQFSDYHSELNMSSLELGDSALYFCASSPLEGGANTGELFFGEGSRLTVL.

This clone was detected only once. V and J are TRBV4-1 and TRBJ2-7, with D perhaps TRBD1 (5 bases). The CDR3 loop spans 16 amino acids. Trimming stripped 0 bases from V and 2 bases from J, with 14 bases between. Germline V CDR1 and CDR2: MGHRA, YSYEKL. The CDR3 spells CASSQETLTEAYEQYF. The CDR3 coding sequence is TGCGCCAGCAGCCAAGAAACCCTGACAGAGGCCTACGAGCAGTACTTC.

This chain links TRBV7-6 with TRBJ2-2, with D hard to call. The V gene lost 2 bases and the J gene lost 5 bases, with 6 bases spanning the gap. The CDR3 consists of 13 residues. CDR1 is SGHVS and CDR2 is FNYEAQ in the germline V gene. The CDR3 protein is CASSLSGTGELFF. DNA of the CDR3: TGTGCCAGCAGCTTAAGTGGGACCGGGGAGCTGTTTTTT.

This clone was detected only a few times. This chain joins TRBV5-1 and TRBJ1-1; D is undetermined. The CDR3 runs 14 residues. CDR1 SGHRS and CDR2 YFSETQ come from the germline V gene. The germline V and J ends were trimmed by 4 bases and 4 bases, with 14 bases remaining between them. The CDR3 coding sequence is TGCGCCAGCAGCCCTGGCCTAGATAGCACTGAAGCTTTCTTT. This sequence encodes CASSPGLDSTEAFF.

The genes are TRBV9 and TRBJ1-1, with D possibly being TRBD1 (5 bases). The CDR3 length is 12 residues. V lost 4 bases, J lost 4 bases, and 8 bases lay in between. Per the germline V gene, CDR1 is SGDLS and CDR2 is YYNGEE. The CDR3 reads CASSSGVTEAFF. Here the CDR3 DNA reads TGTGCCAGCAGCTCGGGGGTCACTGAAGCTTTCTTT.

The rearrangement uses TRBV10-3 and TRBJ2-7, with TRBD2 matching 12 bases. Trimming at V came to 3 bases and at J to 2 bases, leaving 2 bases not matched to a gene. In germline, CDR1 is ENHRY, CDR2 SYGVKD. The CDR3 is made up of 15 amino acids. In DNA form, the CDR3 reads TGTGCCATCAGTGATACTAGCGGGAGGACCTACGAGCAGTACTTC. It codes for CAISDTSGRTYEQYF.

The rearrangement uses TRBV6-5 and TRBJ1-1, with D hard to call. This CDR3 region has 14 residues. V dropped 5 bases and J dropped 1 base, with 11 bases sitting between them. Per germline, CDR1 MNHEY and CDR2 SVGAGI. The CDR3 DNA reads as TGTGCCAGCAGTGAGACCCAGAGGAACACTGAAGCTTTCTTT. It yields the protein CASSETQRNTEAFF.

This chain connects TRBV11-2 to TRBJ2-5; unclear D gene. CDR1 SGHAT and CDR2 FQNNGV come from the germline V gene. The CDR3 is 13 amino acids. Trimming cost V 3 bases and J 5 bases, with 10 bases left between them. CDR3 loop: CASSFRLWETQYF. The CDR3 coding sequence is TGTGCCAGCAGCTTTAGGTTGTGGGAGACCCAGTACTTC.

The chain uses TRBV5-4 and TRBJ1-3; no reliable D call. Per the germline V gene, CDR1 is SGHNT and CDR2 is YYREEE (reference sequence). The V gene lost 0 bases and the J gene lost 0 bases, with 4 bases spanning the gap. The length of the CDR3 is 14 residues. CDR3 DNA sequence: TGTGCCAGCAGCTTGGGTTCCTCTGGAAACACCATATATTTT. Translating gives CASSLGSSGNTIYF.

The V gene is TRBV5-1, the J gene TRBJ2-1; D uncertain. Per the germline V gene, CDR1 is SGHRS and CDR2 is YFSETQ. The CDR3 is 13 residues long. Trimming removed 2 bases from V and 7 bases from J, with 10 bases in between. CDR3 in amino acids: CASSFVVENEQFF. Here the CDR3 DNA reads TGCGCCAGCAGCTTTGTCGTTGAGAATGAGCAGTTCTTC. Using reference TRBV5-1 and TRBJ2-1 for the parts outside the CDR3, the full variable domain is KAGVTQTPRYLIKTRGQQVTLSCSPISGHRSVSWYQQTPGQGLQFLFEYFSETQRNKGNFPGRFSGRQFSNSRSEMNVSTLELGDSALYLCASSFVVENEQFFGPGTRLTVL.

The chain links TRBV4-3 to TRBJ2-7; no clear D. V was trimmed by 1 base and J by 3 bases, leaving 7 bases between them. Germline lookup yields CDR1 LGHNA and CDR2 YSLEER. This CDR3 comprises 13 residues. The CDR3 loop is CASSQGWHYEQYF. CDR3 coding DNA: TGCGCCAGCAGCCAAGGTTGGCACTACGAGCAGTACTTC.

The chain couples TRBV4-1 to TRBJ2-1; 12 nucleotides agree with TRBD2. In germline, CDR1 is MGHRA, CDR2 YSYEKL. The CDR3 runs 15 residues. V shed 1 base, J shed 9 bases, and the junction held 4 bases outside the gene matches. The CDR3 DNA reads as TGCGCCAGCAGCCAAGGACTAGCGGGGGTTGGTGAGCAGTTCTTC. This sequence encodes CASSQGLAGVGEQFF.

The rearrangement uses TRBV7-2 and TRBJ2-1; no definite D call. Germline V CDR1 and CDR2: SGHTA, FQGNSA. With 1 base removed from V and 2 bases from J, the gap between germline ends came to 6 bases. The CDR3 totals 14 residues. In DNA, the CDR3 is TGTGCCAGCAGCTTAGACAGCCCCTACAATGAGCAGTTCTTC. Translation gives CASSLDSPYNEQFF.

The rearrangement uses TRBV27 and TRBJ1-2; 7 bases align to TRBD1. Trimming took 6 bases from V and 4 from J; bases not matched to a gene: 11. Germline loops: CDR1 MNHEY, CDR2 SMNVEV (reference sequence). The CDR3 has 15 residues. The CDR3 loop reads CASSVRTGNAYGYTF. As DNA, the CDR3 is TGTGCCAGCAGCGTACGGACAGGAAACGCCTATGGCTACACCTTC.

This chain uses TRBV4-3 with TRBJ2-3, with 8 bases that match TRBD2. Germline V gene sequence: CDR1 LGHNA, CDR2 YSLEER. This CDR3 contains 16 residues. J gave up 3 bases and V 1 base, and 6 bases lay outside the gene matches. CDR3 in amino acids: CASSQVRGLVTDTQYF. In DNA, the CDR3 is TGCGCCAGCAGCCAAGTTCGGGGACTAGTGACAGATACGCAGTATTTT.

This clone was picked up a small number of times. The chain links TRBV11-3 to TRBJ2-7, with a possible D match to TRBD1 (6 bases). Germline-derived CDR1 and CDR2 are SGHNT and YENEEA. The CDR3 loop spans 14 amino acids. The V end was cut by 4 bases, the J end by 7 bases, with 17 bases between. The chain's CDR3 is CASSSKDTQGEQYF. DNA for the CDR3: TGTGCCAGCAGCTCAAAGGACACCCAGGGGGAGCAGTACTTC.